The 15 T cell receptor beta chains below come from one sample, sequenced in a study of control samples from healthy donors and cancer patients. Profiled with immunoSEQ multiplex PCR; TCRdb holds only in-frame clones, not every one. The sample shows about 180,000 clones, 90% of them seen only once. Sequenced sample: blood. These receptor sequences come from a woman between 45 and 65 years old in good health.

The CDR3 coding sequence is TGTGCCAGCAGCTTGGTACGCGGGGCGCGTGGAAACACCATATATTTT. Protein product: CASSLVRGARGNTIYF. The chain links TRBV5-6 to TRBJ1-3, with a tentative D call TRBD1 (5 bases). Germline V gene data show CDR1 as SGHDT and CDR2 as YYEEEE. With 0 bases removed from V and 3 bases from J, the gap between germline ends came to 13 bases. The CDR3 has 16 residues.

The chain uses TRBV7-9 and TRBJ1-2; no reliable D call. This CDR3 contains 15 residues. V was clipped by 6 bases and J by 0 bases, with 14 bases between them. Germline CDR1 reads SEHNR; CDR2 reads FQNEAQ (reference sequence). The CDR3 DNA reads TGTGCCAGCAGGGAGGGCGGACCCGCTAACTATGGCTACACCTTC. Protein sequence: CASREGGPANYGYTF.

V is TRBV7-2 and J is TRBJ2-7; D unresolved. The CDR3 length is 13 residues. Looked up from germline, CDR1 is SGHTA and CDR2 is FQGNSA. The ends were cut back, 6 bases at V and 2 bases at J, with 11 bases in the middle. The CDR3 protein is CASRPPSAYEQYF. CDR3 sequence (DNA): TGTGCCAGCAGGCCCCCCTCAGCCTACGAGCAGTACTTC.

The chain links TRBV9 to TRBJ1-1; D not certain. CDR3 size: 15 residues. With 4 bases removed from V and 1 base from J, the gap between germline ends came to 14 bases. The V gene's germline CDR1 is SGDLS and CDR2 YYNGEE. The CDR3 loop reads CASSPQQVQNTEAFF. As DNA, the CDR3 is TGTGCCAGCAGCCCCCAGCAGGTACAGAACACTGAAGCTTTCTTT.

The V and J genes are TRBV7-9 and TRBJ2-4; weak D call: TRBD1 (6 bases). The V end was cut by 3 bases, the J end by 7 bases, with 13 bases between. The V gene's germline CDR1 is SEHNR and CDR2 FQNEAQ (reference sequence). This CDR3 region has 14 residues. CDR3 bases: TGTGCCAGCAGCTTCAGTACAGGGATGAACATTCAGTACTTC. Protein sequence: CASSFSTGMNIQYF. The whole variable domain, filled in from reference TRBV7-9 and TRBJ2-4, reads DTGVSQNPRHKITKRGQNVTFRCDPISEHNRLYWYRQTLGQGPEFLTYFQNEAQLEKSRLLSDRFSAERPKGSFSTLEIQRTEQGDSAMYLCASSFSTGMNIQYFGAGTRLSVL.

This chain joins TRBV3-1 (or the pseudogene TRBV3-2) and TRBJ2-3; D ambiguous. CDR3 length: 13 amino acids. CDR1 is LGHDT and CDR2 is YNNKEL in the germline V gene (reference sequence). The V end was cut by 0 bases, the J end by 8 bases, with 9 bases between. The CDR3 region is CASSQDDRATQYF. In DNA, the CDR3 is TGTGCCAGCAGCCAAGACGATAGGGCTACGCAGTATTTT.

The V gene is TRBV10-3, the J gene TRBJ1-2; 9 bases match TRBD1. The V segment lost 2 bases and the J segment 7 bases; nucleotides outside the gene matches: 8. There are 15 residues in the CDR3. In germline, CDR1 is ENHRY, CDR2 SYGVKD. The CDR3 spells CAISERGQGFRGYTF. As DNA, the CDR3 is TGTGCCATCAGTGAGCGGGGACAGGGTTTCCGTGGCTACACCTTC.

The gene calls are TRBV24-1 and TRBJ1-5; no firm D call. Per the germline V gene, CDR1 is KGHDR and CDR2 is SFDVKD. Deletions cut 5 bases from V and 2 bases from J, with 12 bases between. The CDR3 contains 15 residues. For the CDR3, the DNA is TGTGCCACCAGTGGTTCTTTAGGCGGCAATCAGCCCCAGCATTTT. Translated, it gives CATSGSLGGNQPQHF.

CDR3 coding DNA: TGCGCCAGCAGCCCCGGGATAAACTACAATGAGCAGTTCTTC. Amino acid sequence: CASSPGINYNEQFF. The chain uses TRBV5-1 and TRBJ2-1; possibly TRBD2 for D (5 bases). CDR1 and CDR2 from the germline V gene are SGHRS and YFSETQ. Between the trimmed V and J ends, which lost 4 bases and 3 bases, there was a span of 11 bases. The CDR3 runs 14 residues.

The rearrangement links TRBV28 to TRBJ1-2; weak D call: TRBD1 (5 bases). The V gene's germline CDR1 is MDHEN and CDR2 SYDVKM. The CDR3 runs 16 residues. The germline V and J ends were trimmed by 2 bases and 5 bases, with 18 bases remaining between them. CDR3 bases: TGTGCCAGCAGTTTACGAGGTACAGGCGGAGTGTATGGCTACACCTTC. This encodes CASSLRGTGGVYGYTF.

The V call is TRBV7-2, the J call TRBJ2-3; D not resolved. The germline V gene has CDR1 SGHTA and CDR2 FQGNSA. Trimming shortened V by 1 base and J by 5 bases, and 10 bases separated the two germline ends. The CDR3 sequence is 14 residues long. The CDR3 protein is CASSLGWGRDTQYF. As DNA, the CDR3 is TGTGCCAGCAGCTTAGGCTGGGGTAGAGATACGCAGTATTTT.

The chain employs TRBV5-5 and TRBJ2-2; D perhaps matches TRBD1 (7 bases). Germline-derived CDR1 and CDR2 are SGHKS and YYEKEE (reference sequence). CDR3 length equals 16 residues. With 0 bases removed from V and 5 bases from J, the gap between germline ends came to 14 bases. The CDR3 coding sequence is TGTGCCAGCAGCTTGGTCAGGGGGGCAGGTACCGGGGAGCTGTTTTTT. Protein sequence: CASSLVRGAGTGELFF.

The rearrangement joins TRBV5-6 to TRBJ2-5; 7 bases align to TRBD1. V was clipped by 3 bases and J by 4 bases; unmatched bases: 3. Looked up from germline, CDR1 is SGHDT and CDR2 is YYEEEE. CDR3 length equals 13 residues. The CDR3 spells CASSSGQRETQYF. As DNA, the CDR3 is TGTGCCAGCAGCTCGGGACAGAGAGAGACCCAGTACTTC. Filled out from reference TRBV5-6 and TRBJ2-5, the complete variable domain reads DAGVTQSPTHLIKTRGQQVTLRCSPKSGHDTVSWYQQALGQGPQFIFQYYEEEERQRGNFPDRFSGHQFPNYSSELNVNALLLGDSALYLCASSSGQRETQYFGPGTRLLVL.

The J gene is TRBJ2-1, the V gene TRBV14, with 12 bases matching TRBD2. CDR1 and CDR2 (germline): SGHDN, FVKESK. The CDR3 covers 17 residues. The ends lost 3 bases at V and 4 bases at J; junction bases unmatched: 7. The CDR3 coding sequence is TGTGCCAGCAGCCACTTACTAGCGGGGGGCTTATACAATGAGCAGTTCTTC. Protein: CASSHLLAGGLYNEQFF.

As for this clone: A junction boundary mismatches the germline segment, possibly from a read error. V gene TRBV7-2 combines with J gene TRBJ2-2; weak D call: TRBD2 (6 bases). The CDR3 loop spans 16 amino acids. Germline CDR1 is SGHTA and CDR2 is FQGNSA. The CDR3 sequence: CASSLVGNKDTRGAVF. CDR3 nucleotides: TGTGCCAGCAGCTTAGTCGGGAATAAGGACACGCGGGGAGCTGTTTTT.